What follows are 29 T cell receptor beta chains derived from one specimen sequenced in a study of shared clonotypes between healthy human individuals. Profiling relied on immunoSEQ multiplex PCR, and the TCRdb table lists in-frame clones only, not all of them. The data show fewer than 550,000 clones, about 79% seen once. The sample comprised PBMCs. These receptors came from a middle-aged woman in good health. Some clones in this sample may be carry-over from other donors' samples.

V and J are TRBV11-2 and TRBJ2-3; D is uncertain. Germline assignment: CDR1 SGHAT and CDR2 FQNNGV. V gave up 2 bases and J gave up 5 bases, with 11 bases separating them. There are 14 residues in the CDR3. CDR3 loop: CASSLISRRDTQYF. As DNA, the CDR3 is TGTGCCAGCAGCTTAATTAGCAGGAGAGATACGCAGTATTTT.

The rearrangement joins TRBV11-3 to TRBJ2-3, with 8 bases fitting TRBD2. The CDR3 covers 14 residues. The V segment lost 5 bases and the J segment 0 bases; nucleotides outside the gene matches: 1. Germline V gives CDR1 SGHNT, CDR2 YENEEA. The CDR3 loop is CASSPSGSTDTQYF. The CDR3 DNA follows: TGTGCCAGCAGCCCTAGCGGGAGCACAGATACGCAGTATTTT.

The rearrangement joins TRBV5-5 to TRBJ1-4; a possible D gene is TRBD1 (6 bases). V was shortened by 0 bases and J by 7 bases, with 10 bases between the two germline ends. This CDR3 has 14 amino acids. CDR1 is SGHKS and CDR2 is YYEKEE in the germline V gene (reference sequence). The CDR3 DNA is TGTGCCAGCAGCTTGGAGATGGACAGTGAAAAACTGTTTTTT. Amino acids: CASSLEMDSEKLFF. Using reference TRBV5-5 and TRBJ1-4 for the parts outside the CDR3, the full variable domain is DAGVTQSPTHLIKTRGQQVTLRCSPISGHKSVSWYQQVLGQGPQFIFQYYEKEERGRGNFPDRFSARQFPNYSSELNVNALLLGDSALYLCASSLEMDSEKLFFGSGTQLSVL.

This chain connects TRBV5-1 to TRBJ2-4; 13 positions match TRBD2. Germline CDR1 SGHRS, CDR2 YFSETQ. V lost 4 bases to trimming and J lost 6 bases; unmatched junction nucleotides: 4. The CDR3 spans 15 residues. The CDR3 coding sequence is TGCGCCAGCAGCGAGGGACTAGCGGGATCAAACATTCAGTACTTC. This gives the protein CASSEGLAGSNIQYF. Full variable domain (missing parts from reference TRBV5-1 and TRBJ2-4): KAGVTQTPRYLIKTRGQQVTLSCSPISGHRSVSWYQQTPGQGLQFLFEYFSETQRNKGNFPGRFSGRQFSNSRSEMNVSTLELGDSALYLCASSEGLAGSNIQYFGAGTRLSVL.

The V and J genes are TRBV27 and TRBJ1-1, with D unclear. Germline V CDR1 and CDR2: MNHEY, SMNVEV (reference sequence). V was clipped by 3 bases and J by 0 bases, with 8 bases between them. The CDR3 runs to 14 residues. CDR3 DNA: TGTGCCAGCAGTTTTGGCACCATGAACACTGAAGCTTTCTTT. Translated: CASSFGTMNTEAFF.

This chain uses TRBV20-1 with TRBJ1-2; D uncertain. Trimming removed 6 bases from V and 5 bases from J, with 7 bases in between. The CDR3 runs to 10 residues. Germline loops: CDR1 DFQATT, CDR2 SNEGSKA (reference sequence). The CDR3 region is CSASAYGYTF. The CDR3 DNA is TGCAGTGCCTCAGCATATGGCTACACCTTC.

This clone was seen ten or more times. The chain uses TRBV6-4 and TRBJ2-1; 9 nucleotides match TRBD2. The CDR3 consists of 15 residues. CDR1 and CDR2 from the germline V gene are MRHNA and SNTAGT. V dropped 3 bases and J dropped 2; count of bases not matched to a gene: 2. The CDR3 protein is CASSEAGGPYNEQFF. The CDR3 nucleotides read TGTGCCAGCAGTGAGGCGGGAGGGCCCTACAATGAGCAGTTCTTC.

The CDR3 loop is CAWMTGTGITGELFF. Here the CDR3 DNA reads TGTGCCTGGATGACCGGGACAGGGATCACCGGGGAGCTGTTTTTT. V gene TRBV30 combines with J gene TRBJ2-2; 9 bases agree with TRBD1. Trimming at V came to 4 bases and at J to 4 bases, leaving 7 bases not matched to a gene. From germline, CDR1 is GTSNPN and CDR2 SVGIG (reference sequence). CDR3 length: 15 residues.

This chain connects TRBV7-2 to TRBJ2-7; possible D gene TRBD1, 6 bases. V gave up 2 bases and J gave up 6 bases, with 8 bases separating them. Germline CDR1 reads SGHTA; CDR2 reads FQGNSA. This CDR3 contains 12 residues. The CDR3 protein is CASSLNRVEQYF. CDR3 sequence (DNA): TGTGCCAGCAGCTTAAACAGGGTCGAGCAGTACTTC.

J is TRBJ2-7 and V is TRBV7-2, with D maybe TRBD2 (5 bases). The length of the CDR3 is 15 residues. Trimming removed 1 base from V and 0 bases from J, with 10 bases in between. CDR1 SGHTA and CDR2 FQGNSA come from the germline V gene. The CDR3 sequence: CASSLGGQISYEQYF. The CDR3 coding sequence is TGTGCCAGCAGCTTAGGAGGGCAGATCTCCTACGAGCAGTACTTC.

In regard to this clone: Being one base from a much bigger clone, this may be a read error. Other DNA sequences in the same sample also yield this CDR3. The V and J genes are TRBV6-6 and TRBJ1-5; D is ambiguous. From germline, CDR1 is MNHNY and CDR2 SVGAGI (reference sequence). The CDR3 contains 15 residues. Here the CDR3 reads CASSFGANSNQPQHF. The CDR3 region has the DNA TGTGCTAGCAGTTTCGGCGCTAATAGCAATCAGCCCCAGCATTTT.

The chain carries TRBV19 and TRBJ2-7, with D tentatively TRBD1 or TRBD2 (5 bases each). CDR1 and CDR2 from the germline V gene are LNHDA and SQIVND (reference sequence). Trimming took off 6 bases at V and 2 bases at J, with 17 bases between the two ends. The CDR3 is 15 amino acids. The CDR3 bases are TGTGCCAGTAGCCCCGTGCAGGGACCCACCTACGAGCAGTACTTC. Amino acid sequence: CASSPVQGPTYEQYF.

The chain employs TRBV28 and TRBJ1-1; D is uncertain. The germline CDR1 and CDR2 sequences are MDHEN and SYDVKM. Trimming removed 7 bases at V and 6 bases at J, with 12 bases between. This CDR3 has 12 residues. CDR3 amino acids: CASNGDTPEAFF. The CDR3 DNA follows: TGTGCCAGCAACGGCGATACCCCTGAAGCTTTCTTT.

The rearrangement uses TRBV5-1 and TRBJ2-1, with 10 bases fitting TRBD2. The CDR3 is 14 residues long. From germline, CDR1 is SGHRS and CDR2 YFSETQ. V lost 9 bases to trimming and J lost 7 bases; unmatched junction nucleotides: 10. The DNA for the CDR3 is TGCGCCACCAAGGGACTAGCGACTCAGAATGAGCAGTTCTTC. It specifies CATKGLATQNEQFF. Drawing the rest from reference TRBV5-1 and TRBJ2-1, the complete variable domain is KAGVTQTPRYLIKTRGQQVTLSCSPISGHRSVSWYQQTPGQGLQFLFEYFSETQRNKGNFPGRFSGRQFSNSRSEMNVSTLELGDSALYLCATKGLATQNEQFFGPGTRLTVL.

This clone was found a few times. The rearrangement uses TRBV4-1 and TRBJ2-5, with unresolved D. V lost 0 bases and J 7 bases, leaving 12 bases between the germline ends. The length of the CDR3 is 14 residues. Germline V CDR1 and CDR2: MGHRA, YSYEKL. In DNA form, the CDR3 reads TGCGCCAGCAGCCAAGAAGGCAGTGGTGGGACCCAGTACTTC. This gives the protein CASSQEGSGGTQYF.

This chain connects TRBV4-1 to TRBJ2-7; 9 bases line up with TRBD2. CDR1 and CDR2 (germline): MGHRA, YSYEKL. The ends lost 4 bases at V and 3 bases at J; junction bases unmatched: 13. This CDR3 spans 17 amino acids. Here the CDR3 reads CASSPLMASGKIYEQYF. For the CDR3, the DNA is TGCGCCAGCAGCCCCCTCATGGCTAGCGGGAAAATCTACGAGCAGTACTTC.

The CDR3 region has the DNA TGTGCCAGCAGCTTGGAGACAGGGAGCAATGAAAAACTGTTTTTT. It specifies CASSLETGSNEKLFF. The chain carries TRBV5-4 and TRBJ1-4; TRBD1 aligns across 7 bases. Germline V gives CDR1 SGHNT, CDR2 YYREEE (reference sequence). The CDR3 extends over 15 amino acids. V was pared by 0 bases and J by 5 bases, with 4 bases of the junction left unmatched.

This chain links TRBV5-4 with TRBJ2-1; 8 nucleotides match TRBD1. The germline V gene has CDR1 SGHNT and CDR2 YYREEE (reference sequence). J gave up 7 bases and V 2 bases, and 8 bases lay outside the gene matches. CDR3 length: 15 amino acids. The CDR3 sequence is CASSFDRGRENEQFF. For the CDR3, the DNA is TGTGCCAGCAGCTTCGACAGGGGTAGAGAAAATGAGCAGTTCTTC.

V usage is TRBV19 and J usage is TRBJ2-3; D is unclear. Looked up from germline, CDR1 is LNHDA and CDR2 is SQIVND (reference sequence). V shed 5 bases and J shed 2 bases, with 11 bases lying between them. This CDR3 has 14 amino acids. This CDR3 reads CASSSQSSTDTQYF. CDR3 nucleotides: TGTGCCAGTAGTTCCCAGAGCTCCACAGATACGCAGTATTTT.

This chain links TRBV28 with TRBJ2-1, with 7 bases lining up with TRBD2. This CDR3 comprises 12 residues. Germline V CDR1 and CDR2: MDHEN, SYDVKM. The ends lost 6 bases at V and 16 bases at J; junction bases unmatched: 12. The CDR3 nucleotides read TGTGCCAGCAGCCGGGACTACCGAGGGCGTTTCTTC. Translating gives CASSRDYRGRFF.

This rearrangement joins TRBV18 to TRBJ2-1, with 14 bases matching TRBD2. Trimming cost V 5 bases and J 10 bases; bases outside gene matches: 4. CDR1 and CDR2 from the germline V gene are KGHSH and LQKENI. CDR3 length: 14 residues. The CDR3, as DNA: TGTGCCAGCTCAGCGGGACTAGCGGGAGAAGAGCAGTTCTTC. This translates into CASSAGLAGEEQFF. The entire variable domain, with the rest obtained from reference TRBV18 and TRBJ2-1, is as follows: NAGVMQNPRHLVRRRGQEARLRCSPMKGHSHVYWYRQLPEEGLKFMVYLQKENIIDESGMPKERFSAEFPKEGPSILRIQQVVRGDSAAYFCASSAGLAGEEQFFGPGTRLTVL.

This clone was counted a few times. The chain has TRBV6-1 and TRBJ1-5, with D possibly matching TRBD1 (5 bases). CDR1 and CDR2 (germline): MNHNS, SASEGT. The CDR3 runs to 13 residues. V was clipped by 10 bases and J by 0 bases, with 10 bases between them. CDR3: CAILQDSNQPQHF. The CDR3 DNA sequence: TGTGCCATCCTACAGGATAGCAATCAGCCCCAGCATTTT.

V is TRBV6-5 and J is TRBJ1-4, with TRBD1 as a possible D gene (5 bases). CDR1 and CDR2 (germline): MNHEY, SVGAGI. The CDR3 runs to 14 residues. Trimming removed 2 bases at V and 8 bases at J, with 12 bases between. CDR3 region: CASSYGLEGEKLFF. DNA for the CDR3: TGTGCCAGCAGTTACGGTCTGGAGGGGGAAAAACTGTTTTTT.

The chain carries TRBV5-3 and TRBJ2-7, with 12 bases aligning to TRBD2. TRBV5-3 is an ORF, with its function uncertain. The CDR3 consists of 18 residues. V was clipped by 0 bases and J by 0 bases; unmatched bases: 7. The CDR3 DNA is TGTGCCAGAAGCTTGGCTACTAGCGGGAGGACCCGCTCCTACGAGCAGTACTTC. This gives the protein CARSLATSGRTRSYEQYF.

Remarks on this clone: A much larger clone sits a single nucleotide away, making a read error possible. This chain connects TRBV18 to TRBJ1-1; D is undetermined. Germline V gene lookup returns CDR1 KGHSH and CDR2 LQKENI. The CDR3 has 14 residues. V lost 5 bases and J lost 2, with 12 bases in between. CDR3 DNA: TGTGCCAGCTCAGGGGTAAACGTAAACACTGAAGCTTTCTTT. It translates to CASSGVNVNTEAFF.

The rearrangement joins TRBV28 to TRBJ2-1; D perhaps matches TRBD2 (6 bases). Trimming removed 8 bases from V and 7 bases from J, with 15 bases in between. Germline CDR1 is MDHEN and CDR2 is SYDVKM. This CDR3 is 13 amino acids long. DNA of the CDR3: TGTGCCAGCGTCCCCGGGGGTGGGAATGAGCAGTTCTTC. It encodes CASVPGGGNEQFF.

The chain has TRBV5-8 and TRBJ2-5; TRBD2 is a possible D gene (6 bases). The germline V gene encodes CDR1 SGHTS and CDR2 YDEGEE. CDR3 length: 14 amino acids. The germline V and J ends were trimmed by 5 bases and 5 bases, with 16 bases remaining between them. CDR3 nucleotide sequence: TGTGCCAGCAGGCCCTTTGGAGGGAGGGAGACCCAGTACTTC. Residues: CASRPFGGRETQYF.

The V and J genes are TRBV19 and TRBJ1-2; possible D gene TRBD1, 6 bases. This CDR3 has 13 amino acids. Germline values: CDR1 LNHDA, CDR2 SQIVND (reference sequence). The V end was cut by 9 bases, the J end by 5 bases, with 16 bases between. CDR3 loop: CASRGLGIYGYTF. In DNA, the CDR3 is TGTGCCAGCAGGGGTCTAGGGATTTATGGCTACACCTTC. The variable domain in full, completed from reference TRBV19 and TRBJ1-2, reads DGGITQSPKYLFRKEGQNVTLSCEQNLNHDAMYWYRQDPGQGLRLIYYSQIVNDFQKGDIAEGYSVSREKKESFPLTVTSAQKNPTAFYLCASRGLGIYGYTFGSGTRLTVV.

The chain links TRBV2 to TRBJ2-2; tentative D call: TRBD1 (6 bases). The CDR3 loop spans 13 amino acids. Between the trimmed V and J ends, which lost 6 bases and 6 bases, there was a span of 11 bases. From germline, CDR1 is SNHLY and CDR2 FYNNEI. DNA of the CDR3: TGTGCCAGCAGCCCACAGGGCGCCGGGGAGCTGTTTTTT. Its translation: CASSPQGAGELFF.